This T cell receptor (beta chain) was documented in a study of T cell responses to AZD1222 COVID-19 vaccine. Findings and limits, study-wide: Clonal diversity was possibly underestimated; the donors were predominantly white British and more often female. The study identified only five or six AZD1222 recipients as seropositive at baseline. Repertoire sampling happened only post peak T cell response.

Sequencing used immunoSEQ multiplex PCR; TCRdb keeps in-frame clones, though not all of them. The sample lists some 130,000 clones, about 90% occurring once. About this clone itself: As yet, its antigen is unknown.

CDR3 length: 13 residues. CDR1 is MNHEY and CDR2 is SVGAGI in the germline V gene. Trimming pared 4 bases from V and 4 bases from J, leaving 10 bases between. The specimen comprised peripheral blood, sampled on day 0 of AZD1222 vaccination. The TCR originated in an adult in good health. The chain joins TRBV6-5 to TRBJ1-2, with D possibly being TRBD1 (6 bases). The CDR3 reads CASSFGQPYGYTF. The CDR3 DNA follows: TGTGCCAGCAGTTTCGGACAGCCCTATGGCTACACCTTC.